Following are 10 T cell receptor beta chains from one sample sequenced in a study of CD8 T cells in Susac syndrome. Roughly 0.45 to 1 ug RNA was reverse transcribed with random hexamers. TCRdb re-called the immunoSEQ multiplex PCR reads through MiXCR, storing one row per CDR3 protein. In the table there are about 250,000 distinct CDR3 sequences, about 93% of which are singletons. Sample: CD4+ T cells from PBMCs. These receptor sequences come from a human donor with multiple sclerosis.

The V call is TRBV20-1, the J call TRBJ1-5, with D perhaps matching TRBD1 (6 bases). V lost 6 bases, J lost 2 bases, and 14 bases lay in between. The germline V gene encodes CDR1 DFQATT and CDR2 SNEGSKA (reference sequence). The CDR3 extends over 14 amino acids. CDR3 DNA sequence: TGCAGTGCCACCACAGGGAGCGGCAATCAGCCCCAGCATTTT. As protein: CSATTGSGNQPQHF.

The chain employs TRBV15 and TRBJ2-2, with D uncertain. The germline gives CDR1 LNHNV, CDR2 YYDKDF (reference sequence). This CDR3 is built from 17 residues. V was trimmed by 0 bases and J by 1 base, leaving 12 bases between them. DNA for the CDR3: TGTGCCACCAGCAGAGATGGGCCGGGTGAGAACACCGGGGAGCTGTTTTTT. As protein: CATSRDGPGENTGELFF.

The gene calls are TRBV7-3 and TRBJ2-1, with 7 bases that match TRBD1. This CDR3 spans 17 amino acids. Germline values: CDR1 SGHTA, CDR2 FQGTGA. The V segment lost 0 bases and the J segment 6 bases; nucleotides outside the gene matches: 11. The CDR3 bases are TGTGCCAGCAGCTTAACTTTCCGGACAGGTCCGGGCAATGAGCAGTTCTTC. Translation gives CASSLTFRTGPGNEQFF.

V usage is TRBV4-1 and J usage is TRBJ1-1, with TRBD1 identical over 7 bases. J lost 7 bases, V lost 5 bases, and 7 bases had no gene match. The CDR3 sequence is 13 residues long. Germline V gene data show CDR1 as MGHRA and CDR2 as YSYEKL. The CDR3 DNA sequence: TGCGCCAGCAGCTTCCGACAGGGCGTTGAAGCTTTCTTT. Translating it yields CASSFRQGVEAFF.

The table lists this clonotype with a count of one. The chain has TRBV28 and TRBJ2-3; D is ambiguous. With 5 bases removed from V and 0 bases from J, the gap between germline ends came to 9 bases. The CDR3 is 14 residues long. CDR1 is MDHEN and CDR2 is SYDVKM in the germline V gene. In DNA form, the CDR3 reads TGTGCCAGCAGTCTCCCGACTAGCACAGATACGCAGTATTTT. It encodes CASSLPTSTDTQYF.

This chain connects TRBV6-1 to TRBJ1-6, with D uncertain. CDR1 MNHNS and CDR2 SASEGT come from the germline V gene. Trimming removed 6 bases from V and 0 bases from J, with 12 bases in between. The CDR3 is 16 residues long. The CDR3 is CASRWRDSSYNSPLHF. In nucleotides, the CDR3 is TGTGCCAGCAGATGGAGAGATAGCTCCTATAATTCACCCCTCCACTTT.

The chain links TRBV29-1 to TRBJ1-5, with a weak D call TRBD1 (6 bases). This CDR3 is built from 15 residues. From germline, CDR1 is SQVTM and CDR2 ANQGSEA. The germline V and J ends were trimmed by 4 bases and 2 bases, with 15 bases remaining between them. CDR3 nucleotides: TGCAGCGTTGTCAGGGGCGACGACGGCAATCAGCCCCAGCATTTT. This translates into CSVVRGDDGNQPQHF.

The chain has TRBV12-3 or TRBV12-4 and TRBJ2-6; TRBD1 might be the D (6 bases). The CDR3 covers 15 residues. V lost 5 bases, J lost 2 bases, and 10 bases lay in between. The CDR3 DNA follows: TGTGCCAGCAGTCATAACAGGGCTGGGGCCAACGTCCTGACTTTC. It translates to CASSHNRAGANVLTF.

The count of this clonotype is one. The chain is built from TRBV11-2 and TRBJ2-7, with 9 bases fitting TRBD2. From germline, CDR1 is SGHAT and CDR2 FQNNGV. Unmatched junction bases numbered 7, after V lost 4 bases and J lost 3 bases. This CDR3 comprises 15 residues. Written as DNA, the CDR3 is TGTGCCAGCAGCTATAGCGGGGGATCAGACTACGAGCAGTACGTC. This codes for CASSYSGGSDYEQYV.

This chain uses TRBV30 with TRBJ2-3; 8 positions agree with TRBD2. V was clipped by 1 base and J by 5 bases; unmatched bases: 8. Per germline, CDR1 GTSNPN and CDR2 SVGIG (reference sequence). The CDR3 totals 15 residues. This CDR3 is CAWSGTKREQDTQYF. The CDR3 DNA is TGTGCCTGGAGTGGAACAAAGCGGGAGCAAGATACGCAGTATTTT.